This T cell receptor (beta chain) stems from a study of blood T cell repertoires in COVID-19. Per the germline V gene, CDR1 is MNHNS and CDR2 is SASEGT. The V end was cut by 1 base, the J end by 2 bases, with 15 bases between. The CDR3 covers 17 residues. The protocol was immunoSEQ multiplex PCR, while the TCRdb copy is restricted to in-frame clones and leaves out a portion. The table records 140,000 to 150,000 clones, 84% of them present only once. The sequence came from a human donor in a cohort sampled during active COVID-19. The V call is TRBV6-1, the J call TRBJ1-5; D perhaps matches TRBD1 (5 bases). The sample was peripheral blood. The CDR3 region is CASSEGGSFSGNQPQHF. The CDR3 DNA reads as TGTGCCAGCAGTGAAGGGGGCAGTTTTTCGGGCAATCAGCCCCAGCATTTT.